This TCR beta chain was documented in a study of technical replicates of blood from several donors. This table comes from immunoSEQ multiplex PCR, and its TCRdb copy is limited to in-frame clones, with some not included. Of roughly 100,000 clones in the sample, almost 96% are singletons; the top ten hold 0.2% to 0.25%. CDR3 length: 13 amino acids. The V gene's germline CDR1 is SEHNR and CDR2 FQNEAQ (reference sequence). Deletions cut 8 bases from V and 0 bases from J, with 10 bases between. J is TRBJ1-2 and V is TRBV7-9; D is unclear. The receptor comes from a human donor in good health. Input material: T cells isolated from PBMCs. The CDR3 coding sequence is TGTGCCAGCGGTTACGGAGCTAACTATGGCTACACCTTC. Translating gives CASGYGANYGYTF.